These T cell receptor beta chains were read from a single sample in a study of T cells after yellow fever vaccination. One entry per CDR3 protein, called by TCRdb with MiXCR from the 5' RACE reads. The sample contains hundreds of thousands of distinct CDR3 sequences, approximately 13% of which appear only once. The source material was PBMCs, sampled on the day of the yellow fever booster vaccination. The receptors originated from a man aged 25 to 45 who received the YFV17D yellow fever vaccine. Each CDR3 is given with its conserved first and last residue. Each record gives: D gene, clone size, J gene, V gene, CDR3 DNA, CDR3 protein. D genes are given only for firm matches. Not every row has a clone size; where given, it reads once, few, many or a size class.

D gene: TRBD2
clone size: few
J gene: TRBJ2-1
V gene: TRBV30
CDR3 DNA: TGTGCCTGGAGTGTAGCGGGAGAAGGTGAGCAGTTCTTC
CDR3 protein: CAWSVAGEGEQFF

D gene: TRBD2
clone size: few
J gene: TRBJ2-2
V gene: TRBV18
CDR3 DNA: TGTGCCAGCTCACCCGGACTAGCGGGAGAGGAGCTGTTTTTT
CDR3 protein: CASSPGLAGEELFF

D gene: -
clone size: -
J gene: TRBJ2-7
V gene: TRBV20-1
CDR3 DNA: TGCAGTGCTAGAGAGGTTTCGTGGGAGCAGTACTTC
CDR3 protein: CSAREVSWEQYF

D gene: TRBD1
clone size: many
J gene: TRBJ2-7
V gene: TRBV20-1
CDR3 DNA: TGCAGTGCTGCACCCGGGACAGTGGGCTACGAGCAGTACTTC
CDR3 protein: CSAAPGTVGYEQYF

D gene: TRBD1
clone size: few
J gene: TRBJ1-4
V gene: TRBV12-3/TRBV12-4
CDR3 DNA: TGTGCCAGCCGGGACAGGGATAATGAAAAACTGTTTTTT
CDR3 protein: CASRDRDNEKLFF

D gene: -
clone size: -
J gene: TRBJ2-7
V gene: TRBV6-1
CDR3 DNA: TGTGCCACCTCCCAAGGTCGGAACGGAGAGCAGTACTTC
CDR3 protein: CATSQGRNGEQYF

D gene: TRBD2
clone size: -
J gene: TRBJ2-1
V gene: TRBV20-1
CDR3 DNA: TGCAGTGCTGCGACTAGCGGGAGGAGCTCCTACAATGAGCAGTTCTTC
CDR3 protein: CSAATSGRSSYNEQFF

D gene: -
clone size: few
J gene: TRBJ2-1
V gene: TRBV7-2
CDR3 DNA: TGTGCCAGCAGCTCGGACTATTCTGAGCAGTTCTTC
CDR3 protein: CASSSDYSEQFF

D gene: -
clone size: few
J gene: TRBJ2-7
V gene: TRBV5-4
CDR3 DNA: TGTGCCAGCAGCCCACCCGCGACTAGTGCGCACTACGAGCAGTACTTC
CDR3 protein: CASSPPATSAHYEQYF

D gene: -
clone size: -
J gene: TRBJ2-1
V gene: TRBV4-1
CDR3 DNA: TGCGCCAGGGCCGAACCAGGACTGACAAATGAGCAGTTCTTC
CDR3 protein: CARAEPGLTNEQFF

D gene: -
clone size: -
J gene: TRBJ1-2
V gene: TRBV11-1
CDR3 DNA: TGTGCCAGCAGCTCGGACAATTCGAACTATGGCTACACCTTC
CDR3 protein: CASSSDNSNYGYTF

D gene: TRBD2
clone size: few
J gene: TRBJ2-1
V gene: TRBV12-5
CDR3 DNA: TGTGCTAGTGGTTTGGAGCTACCGGGACTAGCGGGAGGGCGTGAGCAGTTCTTC
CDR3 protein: CASGLELPGLAGGREQFF

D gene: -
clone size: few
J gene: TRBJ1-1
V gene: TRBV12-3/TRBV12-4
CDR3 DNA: TGTGCCAGCAGTCCGTATAGGAGGCCTGAAGCTTTCTTT
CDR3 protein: CASSPYRRPEAFF

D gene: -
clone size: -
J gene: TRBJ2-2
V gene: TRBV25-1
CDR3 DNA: TGTGCCAGCAGCACTACAGGGAGGAACACCGGGGAGCTGTTTTTT
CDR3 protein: CASSTTGRNTGELFF

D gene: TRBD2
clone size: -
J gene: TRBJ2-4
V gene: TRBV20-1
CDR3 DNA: TGCAGTGCTAGCCGCGGGCGGGGGGCTGGTGCCAAAAACATTCAGTACTTC
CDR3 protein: CSASRGRGAGAKNIQYF

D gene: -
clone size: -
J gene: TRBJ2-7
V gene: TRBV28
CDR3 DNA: TGTGCCAGCAAGGGAGAGCTCGGCGACCCCGGCTCCATCTACGAGCAGTACTTC
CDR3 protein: CASKGELGDPGSIYEQYF

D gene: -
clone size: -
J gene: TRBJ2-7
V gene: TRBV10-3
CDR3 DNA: TGTGCCATCAGTGAGCCCCTAGCGCCCTACGAGCAGTACTTC
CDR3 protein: CAISEPLAPYEQYF

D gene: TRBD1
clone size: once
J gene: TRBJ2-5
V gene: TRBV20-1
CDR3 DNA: TGCAGTGCTAGAAGCCGGGACAGCCAAGAGACCCAGTACTTC
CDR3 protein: CSARSRDSQETQYF

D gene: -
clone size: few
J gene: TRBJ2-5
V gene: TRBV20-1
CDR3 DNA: TGCAGTGCTAGGGACCGGTCCTTCCAGTACTTC
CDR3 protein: CSARDRSFQYF

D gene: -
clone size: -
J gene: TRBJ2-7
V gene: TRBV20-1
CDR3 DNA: TGCAGTGCTAACCTGGCGGGGCGGGCGAACTCCTACGAGCAGTACTTC
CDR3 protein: CSANLAGRANSYEQYF

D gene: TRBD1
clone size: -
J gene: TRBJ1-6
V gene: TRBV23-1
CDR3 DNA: TGCGCCAGCAGTGCCCCCCCGGCAGACAGGGGAAATTCACCCCTCCACTTT
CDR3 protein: CASSAPPADRGNSPLHF

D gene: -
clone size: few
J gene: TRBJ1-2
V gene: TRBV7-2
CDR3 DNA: TGTGCCAGCAGCGAGAACCGACAGAAGGGCTACACCTTC
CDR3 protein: CASSENRQKGYTF

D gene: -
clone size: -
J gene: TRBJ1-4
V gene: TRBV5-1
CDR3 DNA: TGCGCCAGCAGCTTGAGCCCTAAGGACAATCCAGAAAAACTGTTTTTT
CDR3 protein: CASSLSPKDNPEKLFF

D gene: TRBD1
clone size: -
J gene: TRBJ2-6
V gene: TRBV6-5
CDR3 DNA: TGTGCCAGCAGTTACCAGACAGGGCTTGGGGCCAACGTCCTGACTTTC
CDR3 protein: CASSYQTGLGANVLTF

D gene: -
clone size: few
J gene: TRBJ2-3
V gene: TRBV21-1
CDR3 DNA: TGTGCCAGCAGCAAAGAAGCGGCGGGTCCAGATACGCAGTATTTT
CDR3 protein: CASSKEAAGPDTQYF

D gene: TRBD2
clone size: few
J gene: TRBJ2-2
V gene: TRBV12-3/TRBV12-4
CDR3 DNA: TGTGCCAGCAGGGGGGCGAGCGGGAGCACCACCGGGGAGCTGTTTTTT
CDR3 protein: CASRGASGSTTGELFF

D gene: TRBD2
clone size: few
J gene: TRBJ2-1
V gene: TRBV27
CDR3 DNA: TGTGCCAGCAGTTTCGGGACTAGCGGGAACAATGAGCAGTTCTTC
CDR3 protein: CASSFGTSGNNEQFF

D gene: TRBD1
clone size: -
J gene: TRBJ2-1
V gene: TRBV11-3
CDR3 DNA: TGTGCCAGCAGCGCGAAGGGGGCTGAGCAGTTCTTC
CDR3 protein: CASSAKGAEQFF

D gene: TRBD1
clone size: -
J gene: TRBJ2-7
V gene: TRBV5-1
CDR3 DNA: TGCGCCAGCAGCTTGGAACAGGGGGTGGGGTCCGAGCAGTACTTC
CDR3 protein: CASSLEQGVGSEQYF

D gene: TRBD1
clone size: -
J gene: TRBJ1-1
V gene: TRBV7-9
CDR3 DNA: TGTGCCAGCAGCTTAGGGGACAGGCCTACTGAAGCTTTCTTT
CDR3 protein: CASSLGDRPTEAFF

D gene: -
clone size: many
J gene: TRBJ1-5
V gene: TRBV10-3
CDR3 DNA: TGTGCCATCAGTGAGTCGAGGGGCGATCAGCCCCAGCATTTT
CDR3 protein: CAISESRGDQPQHF

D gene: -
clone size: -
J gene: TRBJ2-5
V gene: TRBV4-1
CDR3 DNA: TGCGCCAGCAGCCATTCTGCATGGTACCAAGAGACCCAGTACTTC
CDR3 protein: CASSHSAWYQETQYF

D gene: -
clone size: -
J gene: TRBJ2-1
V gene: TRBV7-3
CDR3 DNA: TGTGCCAGCAGCTTAATGGCGGGCGCGACTATAAACTCCTACAATGAGCAGTTCTTC
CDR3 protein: CASSLMAGATINSYNEQFF

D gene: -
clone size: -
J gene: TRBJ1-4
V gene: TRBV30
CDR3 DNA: TGTGCCTGGAATTCCCCTGGGCTCGGAAAGGATGAAAAACTGTTTTTT
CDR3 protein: CAWNSPGLGKDEKLFF

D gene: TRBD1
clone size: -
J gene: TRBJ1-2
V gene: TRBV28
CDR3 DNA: TGTGCCAGCAGCTCCGGGACAGGGGGCGCGAATGGTGGATATGGCTACACCTTC
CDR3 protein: CASSSGTGGANGGYGYTF

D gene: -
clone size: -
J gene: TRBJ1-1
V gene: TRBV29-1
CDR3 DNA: TGCAGCGTTGCCCAGACAGTGAACACTGAAGCTTTCTTT
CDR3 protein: CSVAQTVNTEAFF

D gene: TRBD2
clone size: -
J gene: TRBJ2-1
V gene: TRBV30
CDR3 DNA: TGTGCCTGGAGTGGTAGGACTAGCGGATACAATGAGCAGTTCTTC
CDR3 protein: CAWSGRTSGYNEQFF

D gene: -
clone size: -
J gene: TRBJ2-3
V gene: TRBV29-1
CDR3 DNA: TGCAGCGTTGACTGGGCCTCAGATACGCAGTATTTT
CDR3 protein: CSVDWASDTQYF

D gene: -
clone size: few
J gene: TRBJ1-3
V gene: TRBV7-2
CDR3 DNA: TGTGCCAGCAGGAAATACATCTCTGGAAACACCATATATTTT
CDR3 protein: CASRKYISGNTIYF

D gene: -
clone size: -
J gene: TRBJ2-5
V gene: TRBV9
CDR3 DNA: TGTGCCAGCAGCGTAGATCCCGAGGTCCAAGAGACCCAGTACTTC
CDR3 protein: CASSVDPEVQETQYF

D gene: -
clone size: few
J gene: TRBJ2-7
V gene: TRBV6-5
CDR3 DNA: TGTGCCAGCAGGAGTGCCGGGACGGGGCAGTACTTC
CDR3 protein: CASRSAGTGQYF

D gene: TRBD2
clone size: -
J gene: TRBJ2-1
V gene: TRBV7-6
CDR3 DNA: TGTGCCAGCAGCTTAGGGTCTAGCGGGAGATACAATGAGCAGTTCTTC
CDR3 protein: CASSLGSSGRYNEQFF

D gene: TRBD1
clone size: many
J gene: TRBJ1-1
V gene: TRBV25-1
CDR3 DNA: TGTGCCAGCAGTGTAAGAGGACAGGGAAACACTGAAGCTTTCTTT
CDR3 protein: CASSVRGQGNTEAFF

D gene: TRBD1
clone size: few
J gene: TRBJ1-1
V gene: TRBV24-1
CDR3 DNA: TGTGCCACCAGACAGGGGAAGGCTGAAGCTTTCTTT
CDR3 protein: CATRQGKAEAFF

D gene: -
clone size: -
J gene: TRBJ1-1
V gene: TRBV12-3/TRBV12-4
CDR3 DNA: TGTGCCAGCAGTTCGGAGTTTGGTGAAGCTTTCTTT
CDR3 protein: CASSSEFGEAFF

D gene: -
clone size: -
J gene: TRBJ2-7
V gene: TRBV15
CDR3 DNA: TGTGCCTCAAGAAGCGGCGAATCCTACGAGCAGTACTTC
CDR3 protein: CASRSGESYEQYF

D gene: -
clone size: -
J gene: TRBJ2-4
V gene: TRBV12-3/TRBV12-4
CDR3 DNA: TGTGCCAGCAGTTTCGGGGACACAGGTTCGGACATTCAGTACTTC
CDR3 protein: CASSFGDTGSDIQYF

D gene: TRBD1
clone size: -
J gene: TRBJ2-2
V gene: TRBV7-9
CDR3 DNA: TGTGCCAGCAGCGGCAGCCGACAGGGAAACACCGGGGAGCTGTTTTTT
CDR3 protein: CASSGSRQGNTGELFF

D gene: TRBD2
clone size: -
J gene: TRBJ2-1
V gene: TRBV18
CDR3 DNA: TGTGCCAGCTCACCACCGCGACTAGCGGGAGGGTACAATGAGCAGTTCTTC
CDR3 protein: CASSPPRLAGGYNEQFF

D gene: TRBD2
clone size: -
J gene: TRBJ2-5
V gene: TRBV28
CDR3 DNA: TGTGCCAGCAGCCCACCCGCGGGACTAGCCGGCGAGGAGACCCAGTACTTC
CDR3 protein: CASSPPAGLAGEETQYF